A selection of T cell receptor beta chains follows, all from one sample in a study of shared clonotypes between healthy human individuals. Using immunoSEQ multiplex PCR, the repertoire was profiled, and TCRdb retains in-frame clones only, with some absent. The data contain roughly 700,000 clones, 74% of them singletons. The sequencing sample was made of memory CD4+ T cells sorted from blood. Receptor source: a young woman in good health. The CDR3 runs from the conserved cysteine through the conserved F or W. A D gene is named only where the DNA matches it firmly. Not every row has a clone size; where given, it reads once, few, many or a size class.

V	size	J	D	CDR3	DNA
TRBV29-1	.	TRBJ2-2	.	CSVERDELSGELFF	TGCAGCGTTGAACGGGACGAGCTTTCCGGGGAGCTGTTTTTT
TRBV6-5	.	TRBJ2-7	TRBD2	CATAAGGGEQYF	TGTGCCACCGCAGCGGGAGGGGGCGAGCAGTACTTC
TRBV29-1	.	TRBJ2-1	.	CSVEKLSDEQFF	TGCAGCGTTGAAAAGCTGTCGGATGAGCAGTTCTTC
TRBV30	.	TRBJ1-3	.	CAWKVNTIYF	TGTGCCTGGAAAGTAAACACCATATATTTT
TRBV18	.	TRBJ2-4	.	CASSPLAKNIQYF	TGTGCCAGCTCACCACTAGCCAAAAACATTCAGTACTTC
TRBV6-6	few	TRBJ1-5	.	CASSYLDSGGNQPQHF	TGTGCCAGCAGTTACCTCGACTCGGGCGGCAATCAGCCCCAGCATTTT
TRBV2	.	TRBJ2-7	TRBD1	CASRRQGSSTYEQYF	TGTGCCAGCAGACGACAGGGAAGTAGTACCTACGAGCAGTACTTC
TRBV2	.	TRBJ2-3	TRBD1	CASVTGRTFGGRTDTQYF	TGTGCCAGCGTGACAGGGAGAACGTTCGGCGGGCGCACAGATACGCAGTATTTT
TRBV5-6	.	TRBJ2-5	TRBD1	CASLGQGAGETQYF	TGTGCCAGCCTGGGACAGGGGGCTGGCGAGACCCAGTACTTC
TRBV28	.	TRBJ1-1	.	CASSSPPGVGETEAFF	TGTGCCAGCAGTTCCCCGCCTGGAGTTGGGGAGACTGAAGCTTTCTTT
TRBV5-4	.	TRBJ1-3	.	CASSLRGTGNTIYF	TGTGCCAGCAGCTTGAGGGGTACTGGAAACACCATATATTTT
TRBV15	.	TRBJ2-1	TRBD1	CATSGVIGDRVLNEQFF	TGTGCCACCAGCGGAGTGATAGGGGACAGAGTCTTGAATGAGCAGTTCTTC
TRBV28	.	TRBJ2-1	.	CASSLFGEQFF	TGTGCCAGCAGTTTATTTGGTGAGCAGTTCTTC
TRBV12-5	many	TRBJ1-2	.	CASGPPIGGHYGYTF	TGTGCTAGTGGTCCCCCCATTGGGGGGCACTATGGCTACACCTTC
TRBV6-1	.	TRBJ2-7	.	CASSRSYEQYF	TGTGCCAGCAGTCGTTCCTACGAGCAGTACTTC
TRBV7-9	.	TRBJ1-2	.	CASSLEGTWAANYGYTF	TGTGCCAGCAGCTTAGAAGGGACATGGGCAGCTAACTATGGCTACACCTTC
TRBV7-9	.	TRBJ2-2	.	CASSDLGVITGELFF	TGTGCCAGCAGCGACCTCGGGGTTATCACCGGGGAGCTGTTTTTT
TRBV19	.	TRBJ1-2	TRBD1	CASSIGDSRQYGYTF	TGTGCCAGTAGTATTGGGGACAGTCGCCAATATGGCTACACCTTC
TRBV2	.	TRBJ2-1	TRBD2	CASPRTSTGGPLYNEQFF	TGTGCCAGCCCTAGGACGTCGACGGGAGGGCCTCTGTACAATGAGCAGTTCTTC
TRBV7-9	.	TRBJ1-4	TRBD1	CASSYSDRFNEKLFF	TGTGCCAGCAGCTACTCGGACAGGTTTAATGAAAAACTGTTTTTT
TRBV6-5	.	TRBJ2-2	.	CASSYLPVTGHGELFF	TGTGCCAGCAGTTACTTGCCAGTCACGGGCCATGGGGAGCTGTTTTTT
TRBV6-1	.	TRBJ2-1	TRBD2	CASSERTSGRTNEQFF	TGTGCCAGCAGTGAACGGACTAGCGGGAGAACCAATGAGCAGTTCTTC
TRBV11-2	once	TRBJ2-3	.	CASSSWSERDTQYF	TGTGCCAGCAGCTCCTGGTCGGAGCGAGATACGCAGTATTTT
TRBV6-5	.	TRBJ1-5	.	CASRQDRWFQPQHF	TGTGCCAGCAGACAGGACAGATGGTTTCAGCCCCAGCATTTT
TRBV28	.	TRBJ2-7	.	CASSPRLVTYEQYF	TGTGCCAGCAGCCCGAGACTAGTTACCTACGAGCAGTACTTC
TRBV19	.	TRBJ2-2	TRBD1	CASTWGRTGGTGELFF	TGTGCCAGTACCTGGGGAAGGACAGGGGGGACCGGGGAGCTGTTTTTT
TRBV20-1	.	TRBJ2-1	.	CSARPVSEQFF	TGCAGTGCTAGGCCAGTAAGTGAGCAGTTCTTC
TRBV28	.	TRBJ2-3	.	CASRTPSLRRFTDTQYF	TGTGCCAGCAGAACACCGAGTCTGAGGCGTTTCACAGATACGCAGTATTTT
TRBV30	.	TRBJ2-7	TRBD2	CAWSDGLAGYEQYF	TGTGCCTGGAGCGACGGACTAGCGGGTTATGAGCAGTACTTC
TRBV9	.	TRBJ1-3	.	CASSVGGLSGNTIYF	TGTGCCAGCAGCGTAGGGGGCCTCTCTGGAAACACCATATATTTT
TRBV7-6	few	TRBJ2-1	TRBD2	CASSLSPTSGIYNEQFF	TGTGCCAGCAGCTTATCACCGACTAGCGGCATCTACAATGAGCAGTTCTTC
TRBV27	few	TRBJ1-4	TRBD1	CASSPGQGLNEKLFF	TGTGCCAGCAGTCCCGGACAGGGCCTTAATGAAAAACTGTTTTTT
TRBV11-2	.	TRBJ2-7	TRBD1	CASSLAGQGPYEQYF	TGTGCCAGCAGCTTAGCGGGACAGGGCCCTTACGAGCAGTACTTC
TRBV9	.	TRBJ2-1	.	CASSLRWDEQFF	TGTGCCAGCAGCCTTAGATGGGATGAGCAGTTCTTC
TRBV5-6	.	TRBJ2-2	.	CASRVIGGELFF	TGTGCCAGCAGGGTTATAGGCGGGGAGCTGTTTTTT
TRBV29-1	.	TRBJ1-1	.	CSVGLTNTEAFF	TGCAGCGTTGGACTGACCAACACTGAAGCTTTCTTT
TRBV7-2	.	TRBJ2-7	.	CASTSPLRGKTYEQYF	TGTGCCAGCACCAGTCCCCTTAGGGGAAAAACCTACGAGCAGTACTTC
TRBV28	.	TRBJ2-1	.	CASSFTWEVNEQFF	TGTGCCAGCAGTTTTACGTGGGAGGTAAATGAGCAGTTCTTC
TRBV9	.	TRBJ2-4	TRBD2	CASSVGGTSGNIQYF	TGTGCCAGCAGCGTAGGAGGGACTAGCGGAAACATTCAGTACTTC
TRBV27	.	TRBJ2-1	.	CASSSLSSYNEQFF	TGTGCCAGCAGTTCACTGAGCTCCTACAATGAGCAGTTCTTC
TRBV7-3	.	TRBJ2-1	.	CASSLMGTLNEQFF	TGTGCCAGCAGCTTAATGGGGACATTAAATGAGCAGTTCTTC
TRBV28	few	TRBJ2-7	TRBD1	CASRVGGTGVGEQYF	TGTGCCAGCAGAGTTGGGGGGACAGGGGTAGGTGAGCAGTACTTC
TRBV30	once	TRBJ2-7	TRBD2	CAWKITREAYYEQYF	TGTGCCTGGAAAATTACTCGGGAGGCCTACTACGAGCAGTACTTC
TRBV7-8	.	TRBJ2-7	.	CASRLGGASYEQYF	TGTGCCAGCAGACTAGGGGGGGCCTCCTACGAGCAGTACTTC
TRBV11-3	.	TRBJ2-1	.	CASSLVGGAVEQFF	TGTGCCAGCAGCTTAGTTGGGGGCGCAGTTGAGCAGTTCTTC